Listed below are T cell receptor beta chains from one sample, sequenced in a study of shared clonotypes between healthy human individuals. Only in-frame clones appear in the TCRdb table, and some are missing; sequencing was by immunoSEQ multiplex PCR. The repertoire holds approximately 1,000,000 clones, with 60% to 80% as singletons. Sequencing was done on a sample of memory CD4+ T cells from PBMCs. These receptors originate from a man between 18 and 29 years old in good health. Some clones in this sample may be carry-over from other donors' samples. Both conserved end residues are part of each CDR3. Fields, in order: V gene, CDR3 protein.

TRBV11-2 CASSFWQSSGANVLTF
TRBV14 CASSSTSTYNEQFF
TRBV7-9 CASSLARQMGDNEQFF
TRBV6-6 CATLRADTYEQYF
TRBV6-4 CASSEGLSRPYEQYF
TRBV7-3 CASSLTWSDSYNEQFF
TRBV11-3 CASSLDEGSYNEQFF
TRBV5-1 CASSLSPIRGSYNEQFF
TRBV27 CASSYAGDSPLHF
TRBV1 CTSSQVRRDEKLFF
TRBV7-6 CASSRTGGETQYF
TRBV7-6 CASSLGGSSGNTIYF
TRBV5-1 CASSLVSGSSNEQFF
TRBV6-5 CASGNSEKLFF
TRBV28 CASTRGGDNEQFF
TRBV5-1 CASSLDIAGGYNEQFF
TRBV7-3 CASSPRSSGSGEQFF
TRBV28 CASIIHRGRNTEAFF
TRBV5-1 CASQTAGTAGGELFF
TRBV11-3 CASSHTGGYYEQYF
TRBV28 CASSLAHRSGNTIYF
TRBV30 CAWRQLDREGGYTF
TRBV7-3 CASREAKNTEAFF
TRBV27 CASSAAGGTYGYTF
TRBV6-5 CASSYPGTDTIYF
TRBV6-6 CASRRGQAGGYTF
TRBV4-3 CASSQGTGSYSEQFF
TRBV19 CASSIWGDLGQPQHF
TRBV10-3 CAISQWTGLTSGSSYNEQFF
TRBV15 CATSRDRGRTYEQYF
TRBV27 CASSPRGFGTSGAYNEQFF
TRBV11-2 CASSSQGTYEQYF
TRBV10-3 CAIKRNTEAFF
TRBV30 CAWEGQTGGELFF
TRBV15 CATSRGEGSSYNEQFF
TRBV9 CASSVGRQGSGYTF
TRBV6-1 CASSELGRDEQYF
TRBV6-1 CASSGRDRGPRGFEQYF
TRBV28 CASSEGINQPQHF
TRBV5-1 CASSLGQRADTQYF
TRBV11-2 CASSHTRTPYRAFF
TRBV7-8 CASSSQRAREQYF
TRBV9 CASSALGQGSGELFF
TRBV28 CASSFLVVVNGYTF
TRBV30 CAWGTGTSGTSTDTQYF
TRBV28 CASSYGPGHQPQHF
TRBV28 CASSLSREQFF
TRBV5-1 CASSSVPGNYNEQFF
TRBV29-1 CSVEVSGNQPQHF
TRBV7-2 CASSLVGTASYEQYF
TRBV7-2 CASSLVSENTEAFF
TRBV7-3 CASSPPGTGGTGELFF
TRBV6-6 CASYRDGFSGNTIYF